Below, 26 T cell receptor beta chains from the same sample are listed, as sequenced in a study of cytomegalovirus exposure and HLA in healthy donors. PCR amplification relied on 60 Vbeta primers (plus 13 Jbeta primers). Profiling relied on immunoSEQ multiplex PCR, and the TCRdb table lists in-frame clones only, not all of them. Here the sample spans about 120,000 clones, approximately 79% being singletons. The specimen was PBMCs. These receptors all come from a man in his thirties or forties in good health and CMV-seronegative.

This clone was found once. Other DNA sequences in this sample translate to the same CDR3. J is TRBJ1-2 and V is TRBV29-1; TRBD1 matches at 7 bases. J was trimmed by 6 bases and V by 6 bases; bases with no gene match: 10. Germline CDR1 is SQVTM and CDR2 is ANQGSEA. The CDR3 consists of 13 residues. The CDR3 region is CSVGVRTGDGYTF. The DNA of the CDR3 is TGCAGCGTCGGAGTGCGGACAGGCGATGGCTACACCTTC.

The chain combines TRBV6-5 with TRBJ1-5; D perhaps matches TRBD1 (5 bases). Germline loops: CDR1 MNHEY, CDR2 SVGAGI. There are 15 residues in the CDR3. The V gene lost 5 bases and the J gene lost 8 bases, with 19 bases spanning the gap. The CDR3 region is CASSMGPGGREPQHF. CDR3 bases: TGTGCCAGCAGTATGGGACCCGGCGGGAGGGAGCCCCAGCATTTT.

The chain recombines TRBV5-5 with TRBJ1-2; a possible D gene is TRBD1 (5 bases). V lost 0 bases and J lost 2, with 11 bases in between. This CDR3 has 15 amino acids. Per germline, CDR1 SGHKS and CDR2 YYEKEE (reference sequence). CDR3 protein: CASSLGPGINYGYTF. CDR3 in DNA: TGTGCCAGCAGCTTGGGTCCAGGGATAAACTATGGCTACACCTTC.

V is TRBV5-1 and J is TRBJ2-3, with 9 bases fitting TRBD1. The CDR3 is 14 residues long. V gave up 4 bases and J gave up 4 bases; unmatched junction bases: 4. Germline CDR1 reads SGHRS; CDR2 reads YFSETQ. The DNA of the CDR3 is TGCGCCAGCAGCCTCGGGACAGGGTCAGATACGCAGTATTTT. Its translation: CASSLGTGSDTQYF.

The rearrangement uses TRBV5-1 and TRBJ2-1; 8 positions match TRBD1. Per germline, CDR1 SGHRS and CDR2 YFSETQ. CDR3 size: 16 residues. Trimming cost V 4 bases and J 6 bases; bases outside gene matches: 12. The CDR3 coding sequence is TGCGCCAGCAGCACGTATTCAGGGGGCGCCGGCAATGAGCAGTTCTTC. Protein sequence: CASSTYSGGAGNEQFF.

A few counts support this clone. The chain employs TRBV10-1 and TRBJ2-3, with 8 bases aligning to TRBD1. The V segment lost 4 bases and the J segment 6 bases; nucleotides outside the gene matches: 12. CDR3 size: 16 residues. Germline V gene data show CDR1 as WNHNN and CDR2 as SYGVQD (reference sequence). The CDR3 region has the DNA TGCGCCAGCAGTGGCTCTAGGACAGGGTCCCCGGATACGCAGTATTTT. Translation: CASSGSRTGSPDTQYF.

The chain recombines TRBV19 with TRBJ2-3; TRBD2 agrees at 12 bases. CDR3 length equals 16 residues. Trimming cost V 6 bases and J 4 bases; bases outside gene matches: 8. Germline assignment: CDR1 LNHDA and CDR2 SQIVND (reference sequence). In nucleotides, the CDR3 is TGTGCCAGTAGCCGAGGACTAGCGGGGTTCTCAGATACGCAGTATTTT. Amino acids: CASSRGLAGFSDTQYF.

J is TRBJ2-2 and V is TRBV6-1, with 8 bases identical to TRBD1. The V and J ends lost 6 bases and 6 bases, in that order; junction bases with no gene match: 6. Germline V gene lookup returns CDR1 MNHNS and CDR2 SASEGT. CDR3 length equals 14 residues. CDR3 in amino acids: CASRTTGVAGELFF. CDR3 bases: TGTGCCAGCAGGACGACAGGGGTGGCCGGGGAGCTGTTTTTT.

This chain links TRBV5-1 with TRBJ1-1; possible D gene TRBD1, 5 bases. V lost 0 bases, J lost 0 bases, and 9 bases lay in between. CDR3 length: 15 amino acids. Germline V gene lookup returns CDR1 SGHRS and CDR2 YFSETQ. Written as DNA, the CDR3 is TGCGCCAGCAGCTTGGCCCAGGGTATGAACACTGAAGCTTTCTTT. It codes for CASSLAQGMNTEAFF.

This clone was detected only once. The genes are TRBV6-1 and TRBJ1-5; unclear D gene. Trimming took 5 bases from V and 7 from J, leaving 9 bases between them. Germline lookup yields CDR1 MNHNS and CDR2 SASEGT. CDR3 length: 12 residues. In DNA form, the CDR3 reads TGTGCCAGCAGTTCAGAGGGACAGCCCCAGCATTTT. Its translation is CASSSEGQPQHF.

CDR3 in amino acids: CASSLGLRGEQYF. The CDR3 DNA follows: TGTGCCAGCAGCTTAGGCCTCAGGGGGGAGCAGTACTTC. This chain connects TRBV7-9 to TRBJ2-7, with 7 bases aligning to TRBD1. Germline assignment: CDR1 SEHNR and CDR2 FQNEAQ (reference sequence). V gave up 1 base and J gave up 7 bases; unmatched junction bases: 4. This CDR3 comprises 13 residues.

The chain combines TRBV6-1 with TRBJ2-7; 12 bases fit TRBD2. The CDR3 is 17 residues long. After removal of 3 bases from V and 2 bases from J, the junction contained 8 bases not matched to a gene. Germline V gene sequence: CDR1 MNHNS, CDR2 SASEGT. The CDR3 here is CASSEQPTSGGAYEQYF. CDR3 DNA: TGTGCCAGCAGTGAGCAACCGACTAGCGGGGGCGCCTACGAGCAGTACTTC.

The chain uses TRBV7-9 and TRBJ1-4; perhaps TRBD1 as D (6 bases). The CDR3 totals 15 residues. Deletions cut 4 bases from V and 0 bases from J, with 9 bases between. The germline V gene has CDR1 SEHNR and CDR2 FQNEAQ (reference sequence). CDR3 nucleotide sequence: TGTGCCAGCAGCTCACAGGGAGCAACTAATGAAAAACTGTTTTTT. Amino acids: CASSSQGATNEKLFF.

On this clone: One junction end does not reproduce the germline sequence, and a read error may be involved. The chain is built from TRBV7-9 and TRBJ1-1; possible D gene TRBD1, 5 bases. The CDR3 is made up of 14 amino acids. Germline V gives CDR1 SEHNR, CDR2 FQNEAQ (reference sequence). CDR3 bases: TGTTCCAGCAGCTTAGGTACAGGGAACACTGAAGCTTTCTTT. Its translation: CSSSLGTGNTEAFF.

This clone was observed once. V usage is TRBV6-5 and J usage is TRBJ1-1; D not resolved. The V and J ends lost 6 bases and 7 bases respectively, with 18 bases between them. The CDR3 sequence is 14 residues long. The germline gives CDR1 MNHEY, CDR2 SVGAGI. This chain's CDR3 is CASRHGLGGVEAFF. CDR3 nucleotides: TGTGCCAGCAGACACGGACTGGGAGGTGTTGAAGCTTTCTTT.

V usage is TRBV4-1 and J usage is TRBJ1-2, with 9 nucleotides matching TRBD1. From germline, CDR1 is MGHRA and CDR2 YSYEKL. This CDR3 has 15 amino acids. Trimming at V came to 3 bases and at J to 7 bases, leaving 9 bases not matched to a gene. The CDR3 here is CASSHQSTGGVGYTF. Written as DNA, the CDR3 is TGCGCCAGCAGCCATCAATCGACAGGGGGGGTTGGCTACACCTTC.

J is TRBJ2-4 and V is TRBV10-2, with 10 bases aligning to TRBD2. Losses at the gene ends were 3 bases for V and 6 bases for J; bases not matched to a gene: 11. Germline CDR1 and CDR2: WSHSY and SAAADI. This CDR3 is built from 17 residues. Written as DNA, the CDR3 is TGCGCCAGCAGTGAAAGGGTCGGGGCTAGCGGGGGAAACATTCAGTACTTC. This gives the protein CASSERVGASGGNIQYF.

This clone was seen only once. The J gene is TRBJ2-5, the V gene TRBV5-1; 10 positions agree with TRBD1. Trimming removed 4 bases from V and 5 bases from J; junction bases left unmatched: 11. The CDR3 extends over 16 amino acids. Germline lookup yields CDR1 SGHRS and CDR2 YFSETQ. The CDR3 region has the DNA TGCGCCAGCAGCATCCGGGGGACAGGGGCAGGCGAGACCCAGTACTTC. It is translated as CASSIRGTGAGETQYF.

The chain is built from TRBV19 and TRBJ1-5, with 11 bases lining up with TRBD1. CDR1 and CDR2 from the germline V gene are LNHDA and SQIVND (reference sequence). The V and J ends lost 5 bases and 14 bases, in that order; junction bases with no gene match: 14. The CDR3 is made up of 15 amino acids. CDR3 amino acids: CASSPRTGGAWMKHF. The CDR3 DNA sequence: TGTGCCAGTAGTCCCAGGACAGGGGGCGCGTGGATGAAGCATTTT.

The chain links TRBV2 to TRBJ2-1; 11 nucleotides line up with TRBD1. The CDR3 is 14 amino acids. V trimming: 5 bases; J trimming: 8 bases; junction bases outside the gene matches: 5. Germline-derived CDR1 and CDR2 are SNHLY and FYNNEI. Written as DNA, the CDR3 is TGTGCCAGCAGTAGGGACAGGGGGTGGTATGAGCAGTTCTTC. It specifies CASSRDRGWYEQFF.

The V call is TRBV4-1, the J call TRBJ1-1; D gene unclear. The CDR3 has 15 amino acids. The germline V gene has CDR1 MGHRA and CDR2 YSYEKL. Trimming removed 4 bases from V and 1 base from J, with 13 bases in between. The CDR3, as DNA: TGCGCCAGCAGCCCAACCCAGACACGGAACACTGAAGCTTTCTTT. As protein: CASSPTQTRNTEAFF.

CDR3 sequence: CASSEARRSSYNSPLHF. CDR3 coding DNA: TGTGCCAGCAGTGAAGCCCGGCGGAGCTCCTATAATTCACCCCTCCACTTT. V gene TRBV2 combines with J gene TRBJ1-6; D ambiguous. The CDR3 length is 17 residues. Germline assignment: CDR1 SNHLY and CDR2 FYNNEI. The V end was cut by 0 bases, the J end by 0 bases, with 9 bases between.

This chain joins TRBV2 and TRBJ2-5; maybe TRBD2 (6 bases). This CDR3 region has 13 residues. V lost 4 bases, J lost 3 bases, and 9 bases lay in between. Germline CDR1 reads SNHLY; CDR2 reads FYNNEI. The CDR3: CASSGAGKETQYF. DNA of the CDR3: TGTGCCAGCAGTGGGGCGGGGAAAGAGACCCAGTACTTC.

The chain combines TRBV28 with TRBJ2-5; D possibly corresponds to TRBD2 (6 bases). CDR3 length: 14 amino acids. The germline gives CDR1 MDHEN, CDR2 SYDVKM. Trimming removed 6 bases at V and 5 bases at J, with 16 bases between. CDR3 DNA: TGTGCCAGCAGCCCGCGACTAGACGCGGAGACCCAGTACTTC. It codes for CASSPRLDAETQYF. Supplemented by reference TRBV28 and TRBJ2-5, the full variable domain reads DVKVTQSSRYLVKRTGEKVFLECVQDMDHENMFWYRQDPGLGLRLIYFSYDVKMKEKGDIPEGYSVSREKKERFSLILESASTNQTSMYLCASSPRLDAETQYFGPGTRLLVL.

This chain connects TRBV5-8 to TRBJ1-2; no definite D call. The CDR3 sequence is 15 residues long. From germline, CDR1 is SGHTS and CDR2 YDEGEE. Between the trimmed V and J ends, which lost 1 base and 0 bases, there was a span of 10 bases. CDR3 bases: TGTGCCAGCAGCTTGAGAGGGCACTCTAACTATGGCTACACCTTC. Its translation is CASSLRGHSNYGYTF.

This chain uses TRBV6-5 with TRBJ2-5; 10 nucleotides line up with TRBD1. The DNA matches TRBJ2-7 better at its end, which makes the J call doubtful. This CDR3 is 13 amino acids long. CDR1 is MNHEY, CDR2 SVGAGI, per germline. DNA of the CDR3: TGTGCCAGCAGTGACAGGGGGCCCAACGAGCAGTACTTC. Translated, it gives CASSDRGPNEQYF.